This paragraph covers one T cell receptor (beta chain) sequence. Its specificity is unknown. Adult donors, all healthy and HIV-negative, had no recent acute infections or vaccinations. From germline, CDR1 is LGHNA and CDR2 YSLEER. CDR3 length: 17 residues. The V gene lost 0 bases and the J gene lost 8 bases, with 20 bases spanning the gap. The table came from immunoSEQ multiplex PCR; TCRdb's copy has only in-frame clones and leaves some out. The sample lists 950,000 to 1,100,000 clones; around 78% were seen once. The data were obtained in a study of shared clonotypes between healthy human individuals. On the study more broadly: Every donor yielded three CD4 naive, three CD4 memory, two CD8 naive and one CD8 memory plate. The study, taken as a whole, reports: Shared across a few donors were about 4.6% of the naive CD4 clonotypes. Naive subsets generally exceeded memory subsets in estimated richness.

This clonotype was obtained from a man aged 18 to 35 in good health. Some clones in this sample may be carry-over from other donors' samples. V gene TRBV4-3 combines with J gene TRBJ2-4; no clear D gene. Input material: memory CD4+ T cells from PBMCs. The sample's subset: CD45RA-negative fraction. CDR3 sequence (DNA): TGCGCCAGCAGCCAAGAAAGGTCGTCGTCCGGTTGGGACATTCAGTACTTC. Amino acid sequence: CASSQERSSSGWDIQYF.